Listed here are 16 T cell receptor beta chains from one sample, sequenced in a study of T cells in Graves' hyperthyroidism and ophthalmopathy. RNA transcripts yielded amplified TCR beta CDR3 regions. Using the HTBI primer set, a first-round RT-PCR was run on the TCR CDR3. Each CDR3 protein is one row after TCRdb ran MiXCR on the multiplex PCR reads. This sample carries 400,000 to 550,000 distinct CDR3 sequences, 13% to 15% of them seen once, and the ten largest clones take around 17%. The source material was blood. The receptors come from a woman under 30 with Graves' hyperthyroidism.

The table lists this clonotype with many counts. The genes are TRBV3-1 and TRBJ1-6; D is ambiguous. Trimming took 0 bases from V and 9 from J, leaving 12 bases between them. The germline CDR1 and CDR2 sequences are LGHDT and YNNKEL (reference sequence). This CDR3 comprises 15 residues. In DNA form, the CDR3 reads TGTGCCAGCAGCCAAGATTCCAGTCCCGCTTCACCCCTCCACTTT. Translation gives CASSQDSSPASPLHF.

This chain joins TRBV6-2 or TRBV6-3 and TRBJ1-5; 7 nucleotides line up with TRBD1. V was clipped by 2 bases and J by 0 bases; unmatched bases: 10. CDR3 length equals 18 residues. Germline V lookup: CDR1 MNHEY, CDR2 SVGEGT. Here the CDR3 reads CASSYPRRTGNSNQPQHF. In nucleotides, the CDR3 is TGTGCCAGCAGTTACCCTCGAAGGACAGGCAATAGCAATCAGCCCCAGCATTTT.

This clonotype was observed many times. V gene TRBV12-3 or TRBV12-4 combines with J gene TRBJ2-2; TRBD2 matches at 8 bases. Germline trimming cut 11 bases from V and 3 bases from J; bases unmatched to any gene: 2. The CDR3 has 12 residues. This chain's CDR3 is CAAGGDTGELFF. The CDR3 region has the DNA TGTGCCGCCGGGGGGGACACCGGGGAGCTGTTTTTT.

This clonotype appeared many times. This sequence joins TRBV2 and TRBJ2-7; D unclear. The CDR3 is made up of 13 amino acids. Per the germline V gene, CDR1 is SNHLY and CDR2 is FYNNEI. Trimming removed 7 bases from V and 2 bases from J, with 12 bases in between. The CDR3 reads CASTLDTTYEQYV. CDR3 coding DNA: TGTGCCAGCACCCTAGACACGACCTACGAGCAGTACGTC.

The rearrangement links TRBV11-2 to TRBJ2-7; TRBD2 might be the D (6 bases). The germline CDR1 and CDR2 sequences are SGHAT and FQNNGV. The CDR3 contains 18 residues. With 4 bases removed from V and 3 bases from J, the gap between germline ends came to 25 bases. The CDR3 is CASSSIRQSRGINYEQYF. CDR3 coding DNA: TGTGCCAGCAGCTCCATTCGACAGTCTCGGGGGATCAACTACGAGCAGTACTTC.

The chain has TRBV4-1 and TRBJ2-7; the match to TRBD2 covers 16 bases. V lost 4 bases, J lost 2 bases, and 5 bases stayed unmatched. Germline-derived CDR1 and CDR2 are MGHRA and YSYEKL. The CDR3 extends over 17 amino acids. CDR3 sequence (DNA): TGCGCCAGCAGCCCCGGGACTAGCGGGAGGGCCCCCTACGAGCAGTACGTC. Its protein is CASSPGTSGRAPYEQYV.

The table lists this clonotype with a few counts. The genes are TRBV20-1 and TRBJ1-3; D is unclear. The V gene lost 3 bases and the J gene lost 0 bases, with 18 bases spanning the gap. The CDR3 covers 17 residues. Germline CDR1 is DFQATT and CDR2 is SNEGSKA (reference sequence). CDR3 DNA: TGCAGTGCTAGCCCGGGAGGGCTGATTAGCTCTGGAAACACCATATATTTT. Translating it yields CSASPGGLISSGNTIYF.

On this clonotype: Since a much larger clone is just one base distant, this may be a read error. The rearrangement links TRBV6-1 to TRBJ2-7, with D perhaps given as TRBD1 or TRBD2 (5 bases each). The CDR3 runs to 13 residues. Trimming pared 8 bases from V and 0 bases from J, leaving 11 bases between. Germline CDR1 is MNHNS and CDR2 is SASEGT. CDR3 DNA sequence: TGTGCCAGCGGGGACCCAAGCTCCTACGAGCAGTACGTC. Protein sequence: CASGDPSSYEQYV.

This clonotype was seen only a few times. This may be a read error: a much more frequent sequence differs by one nucleotide. The chain has TRBV3-1 and TRBJ2-3, with 7 bases aligning to TRBD2. This CDR3 has 14 residues. CDR1 and CDR2 (germline): LGHDT, YNNKEL (reference sequence). The CDR3, as DNA: TGTACCAGCAGCCAAGAGCGGGGTTGGGATACGCAGTATTTT. It translates to CTSSQERGWDTQYF.

The genes are TRBV9 and TRBJ2-1; D may be TRBD1 or TRBD2 (5 bases each). The CDR3 is made up of 16 amino acids. V gave up 1 base and J gave up 0 bases, with 11 bases separating them. From germline, CDR1 is SGDLS and CDR2 YYNGEE. CDR3 bases: TGTGCCAGCAGCGTACGGGGCGACAGCTCCTACAATGAGCAGTTCTTC. As protein: CASSVRGDSSYNEQFF. Complete variable domain (other parts from reference TRBV9 and TRBJ2-1): DSGVTQTPKHLITATGQRVTLRCSPRSGDLSVYWYQQSLDQGLQFLIQYYNGEERAKGNILERFSAQQFPDLHSELNLSSLELGDSALYFCASSVRGDSSYNEQFFGPGTRLTVL.

This clonotype has ten or more counts. V gene TRBV11-3 combines with J gene TRBJ2-7; D gene unclear. This CDR3 is built from 11 residues. Germline V lookup: CDR1 SGHNT, CDR2 YENEEA. V lost 4 bases and J 5 bases, leaving 6 bases between the germline ends. CDR3 protein: CASSYVHEQYF. In DNA, the CDR3 is TGTGCCAGCAGCTATGTACACGAGCAGTACTTC.

J is TRBJ1-2 and V is TRBV14; D unresolved. The CDR3 runs to 15 residues. Germline-derived CDR1 and CDR2 are SGHDN and FVKESK. The germline V and J ends were trimmed by 0 bases and 6 bases, with 14 bases remaining between them. The CDR3 nucleotides are TGTGCCAGCAGCCAAGATCGCGTCCAGAGGAATGGCTACACCTTC. Protein sequence: CASSQDRVQRNGYTF.

The sample holds many counts of this clonotype. V is TRBV18 and J is TRBJ2-7, with 11 bases matching TRBD1. V shed 2 bases, J shed 3 bases, and the junction held 3 bases outside the gene matches. In germline, CDR1 is KGHSH, CDR2 LQKENI. The CDR3 length is 15 residues. The CDR3 nucleotides are TGTGCCAGCTCACCAGGGACAGGGGGTTACTACGAGCAGTACGTC. This translates into CASSPGTGGYYEQYV.

There are many counts of this clonotype. The genes are TRBV11-3 and TRBJ2-2, with 10 bases matching TRBD1. Germline loops: CDR1 SGHNT, CDR2 YENEEA. The V and J ends lost 3 bases and 2 bases, in that order; junction bases with no gene match: 6. The CDR3 is 17 residues long. The CDR3: CASSLRGTGANTGELFF. Here the CDR3 DNA reads TGTGCCAGCAGCTTGCGGGGGACAGGGGCAAACACCGGGGAGCTGTTTTTT.

J is TRBJ1-2 and V is TRBV28; 8 nucleotides agree with TRBD1. The V and J ends lost 8 bases and 7 bases, in that order; junction bases with no gene match: 12. Germline V gives CDR1 MDHEN, CDR2 SYDVKM. The CDR3 has 14 amino acids. This chain's CDR3 is CASGTQGAGGGYTF. The CDR3 coding sequence is TGTGCCAGCGGCACTCAGGGGGCAGGGGGTGGCTACACCTTC.

This clonotype showed up just a few times. CDR3 in DNA: TGTGCCAGCACTCCTATGGGGAGCTCCTACAATGAGCAGTTCTTC. It yields the protein CASTPMGSSYNEQFF. The chain links TRBV9 to TRBJ2-1, with D maybe TRBD2 (5 bases). Germline loops: CDR1 SGDLS, CDR2 YYNGEE. The CDR3 is made up of 15 amino acids. Trimming took off 6 bases at V and 0 bases at J, with 13 bases between the two ends.